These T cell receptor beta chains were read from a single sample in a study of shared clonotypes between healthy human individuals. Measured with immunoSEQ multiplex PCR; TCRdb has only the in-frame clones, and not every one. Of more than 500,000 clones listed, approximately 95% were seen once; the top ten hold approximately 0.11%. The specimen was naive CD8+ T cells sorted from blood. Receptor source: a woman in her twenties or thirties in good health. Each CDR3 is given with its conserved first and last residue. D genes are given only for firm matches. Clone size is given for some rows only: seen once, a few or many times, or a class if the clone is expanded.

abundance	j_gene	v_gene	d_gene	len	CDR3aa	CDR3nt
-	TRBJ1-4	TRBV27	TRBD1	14	CASSLQGAREKLFF	TGTGCCAGCAGTCTCCAGGGGGCACGTGAAAAACTGTTTTTT
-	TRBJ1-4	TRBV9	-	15	CASSVGYRNNEKLFF	TGTGCCAGCAGCGTAGGTTACAGAAATAATGAAAAACTGTTTTTT
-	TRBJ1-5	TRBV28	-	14	CASSTAGSNQPQHF	TGTGCCAGCAGTACCGCGGGGTCCAATCAGCCCCAGCATTTT
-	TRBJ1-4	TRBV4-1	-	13	CASSRSYNEKLFF	TGCGCCAGCAGCCGTTCGTATAATGAAAAACTGTTTTTT
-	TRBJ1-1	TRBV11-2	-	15	CASSSLPGFATEAFF	TGTGCCAGCAGCTCCCTGCCGGGGTTTGCGACTGAAGCTTTCTTT
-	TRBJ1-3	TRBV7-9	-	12	CASSSTGTVIYF	TGTGCCAGCAGCTCCACTGGGACTGTCATATATTTT
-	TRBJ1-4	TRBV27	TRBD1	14	CASSDDRGFEKLFF	TGTGCCAGCAGTGACGACAGGGGGTTTGAAAAACTGTTTTTT
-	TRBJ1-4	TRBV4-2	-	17	CASSPDLWRETNEKLFF	TGTGCCAGCAGCCCCGACCTCTGGAGGGAGACTAATGAAAAACTGTTTTTT
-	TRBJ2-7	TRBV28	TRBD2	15	CASSSRGAGLNEQYF	TGTGCCAGCAGTTCCCGGGGAGCGGGACTCAACGAGCAGTACTTC
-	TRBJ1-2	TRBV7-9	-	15	CASSLGSGRVYGYTF	TGTGCCAGCAGCCTCGGATCGGGCAGAGTCTATGGCTACACCTTC
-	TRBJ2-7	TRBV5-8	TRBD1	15	CASSLKGQGADEQYF	TGTGCCAGCAGCTTGAAGGGACAGGGGGCTGACGAGCAGTACTTC
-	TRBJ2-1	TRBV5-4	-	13	CASSPPLQSEQFF	TGTGCCAGCAGCCCCCCCCTACAAAGTGAGCAGTTCTTC
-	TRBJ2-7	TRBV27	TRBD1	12	CASRGQGWEQYF	TGTGCCAGCAGGGGACAGGGATGGGAGCAGTACTTC
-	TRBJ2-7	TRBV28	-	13	CASSFPGVYEQYF	TGTGCCAGCAGTTTTCCGGGAGTATACGAGCAGTACTTC
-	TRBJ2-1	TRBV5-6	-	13	CASSLAWKNEQFF	TGTGCCAGCAGCTTGGCTTGGAAGAATGAGCAGTTCTTC
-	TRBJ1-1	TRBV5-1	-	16	CASSGREGRVNTEAFF	TGCGCCAGCAGCGGACGGGAGGGACGGGTGAACACTGAAGCTTTCTTT
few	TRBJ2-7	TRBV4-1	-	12	CASSQGGGRRSF	TGCGCCAGCAGCCAGGGAGGGGGCAGGAGGTCCTTC
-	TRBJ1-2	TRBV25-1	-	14	CASSDEPNGYGYTF	TGTGCCAGCAGTGACGAACCCAACGGCTATGGCTACACCTTC
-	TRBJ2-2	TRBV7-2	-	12	CASSLGTGELFF	TGTGCCAGCAGCTTAGGGACCGGGGAGCTGTTTTTT
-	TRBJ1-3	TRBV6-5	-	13	CASSYGVGNTIYF	TGTGCCAGCAGTTACGGGGTTGGGAACACCATATATTTT
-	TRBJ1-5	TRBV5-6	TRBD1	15	CASSSTGEGDQPQHF	TGTGCCAGCAGCTCGACAGGGGAAGGGGATCAGCCCCAGCATTTT
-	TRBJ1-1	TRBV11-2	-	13	CASSLGLNTEAFF	TGTGCCAGCAGCTTAGGCTTGAACACTGAAGCTTTCTTT
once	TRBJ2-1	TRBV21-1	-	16	CASSKVSPTSYNEQFF	TGTGCCAGCAGCAAAGTTTCACCGACCTCCTACAATGAGCAGTTCTTC
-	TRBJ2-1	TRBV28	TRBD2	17	CASSFGLAGVSYNEQFF	TGTGCCAGCAGTTTTGGACTAGCGGGAGTTTCCTACAATGAGCAGTTCTTC
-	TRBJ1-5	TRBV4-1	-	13	CASSQGGNQPQHF	TGCGCCAGCAGCCAAGGCGGCAATCAGCCCCAGCATTTT
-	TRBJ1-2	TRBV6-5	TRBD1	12	CASSSTPTGVTF	TGTGCCAGCAGTTCCACCCCTACAGGGGTCACCTTC
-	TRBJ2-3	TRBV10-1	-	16	CASNPSRGASTDTQYF	TGCGCCAGCAATCCCTCCCGGGGAGCTAGCACAGATACGCAGTATTTT
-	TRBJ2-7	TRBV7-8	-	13	CASSMGPTYEQYF	TGTGCCAGCAGTATGGGACCGACCTACGAGCAGTACTTC
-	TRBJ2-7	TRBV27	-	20	CASSLPSRRARSYRTYEQYF	TGTGCCAGCAGTTTACCCTCGCGGAGGGCGAGATCATATCGAACCTACGAGCAGTACTTC
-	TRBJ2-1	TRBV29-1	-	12	CSQIGMGNEQFF	TGCAGCCAAATAGGAATGGGGAATGAGCAGTTCTTC
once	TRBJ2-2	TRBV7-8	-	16	CASSLGRGPNTGELFF	TGTGCCAGCAGCTTAGGTCGGGGGCCGAACACCGGGGAGCTGTTTTTT
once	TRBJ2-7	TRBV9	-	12	CASSATGVEQYF	TGTGCCAGCAGCGCTACGGGAGTTGAGCAGTACTTC
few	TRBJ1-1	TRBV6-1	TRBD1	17	CASSDKSGTEPNTEAFF	TGTGCCAGCAGTGATAAATCAGGGACAGAACCGAACACTGAAGCTTTCTTT
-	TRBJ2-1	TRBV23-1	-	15	CASSSTGSADNEQFF	TGCGCCAGCAGTTCGACAGGTTCAGCGGACAATGAGCAGTTCTTC
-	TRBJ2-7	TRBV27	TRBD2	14	CASSWLAGGYEQYF	TGTGCCAGCAGTTGGCTAGCGGGAGGCTACGAGCAGTACTTC
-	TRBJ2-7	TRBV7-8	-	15	CASSARGDASYEQYF	TGTGCCAGCAGCGCCCGGGGCGATGCCTCCTACGAGCAGTACTTC
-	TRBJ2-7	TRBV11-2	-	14	CASSLGAGSYEQYF	TGTGCCAGCAGCTTAGGGGCAGGATCCTACGAGCAGTACTTC
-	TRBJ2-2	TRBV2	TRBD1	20	CASSEVAPGQALENTGELFF	TGTGCCAGCAGTGAGGTAGCTCCAGGACAGGCCCTCGAAAACACCGGGGAGCTGTTTTTT
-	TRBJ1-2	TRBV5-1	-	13	CASSLGDYYGYTF	TGCGCCAGCAGCTTGGGGGATTATTATGGCTACACCTTC
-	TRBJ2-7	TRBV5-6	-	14	CASSFGSGAYEQYF	TGTGCCAGCAGCTTTGGGAGTGGGGCGTACGAGCAGTACTTC
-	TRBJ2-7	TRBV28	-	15	CASSLGGVYSYEQYF	TGTGCCAGCAGTTTGGGCGGGGTGTACTCCTACGAGCAGTACTTC
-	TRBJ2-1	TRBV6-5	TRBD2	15	CASSYGTSGRNEQFF	TGTGCCAGCAGTTACGGGACTAGCGGGAGAAATGAGCAGTTCTTC
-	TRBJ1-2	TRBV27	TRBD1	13	CASSEQGNYGYTF	TGTGCCAGCAGTGAACAGGGGAACTATGGCTACACCTTC
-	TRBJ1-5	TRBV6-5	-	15	CASSPGFYSNQPQHF	TGTGCCAGCAGCCCCGGTTTTTATAGCAATCAGCCCCAGCATTTT
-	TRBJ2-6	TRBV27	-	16	CASSLLGGSGANVLTF	TGTGCCAGCAGTTTACTCGGGGGTTCTGGGGCCAACGTCCTGACTTTC
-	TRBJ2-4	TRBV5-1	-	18	CASSSGEFGLGAKNIQYF	TGCGCCAGCAGCTCGGGGGAGTTTGGACTCGGAGCCAAAAACATTCAGTACTTC
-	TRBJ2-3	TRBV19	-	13	CASSIAAPDTQYF	TGTGCCAGTAGTATAGCGGCTCCAGATACGCAGTATTTT
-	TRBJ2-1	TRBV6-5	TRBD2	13	CASSYSGSNEQFF	TGTGCCAGCAGTTATAGCGGGAGCAATGAGCAGTTCTTC
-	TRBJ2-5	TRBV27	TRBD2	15	CASRETREWEETQYF	TGTGCCAGCCGGGAAACGCGGGAGTGGGAAGAGACCCAGTACTTC
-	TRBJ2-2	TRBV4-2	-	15	CASSQGGDPTGELFF	TGTGCCAGCAGCCAGGGGGGAGACCCCACCGGGGAGCTGTTTTTT
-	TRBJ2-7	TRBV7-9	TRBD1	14	CASSPPGQSYEQYF	TGTGCCAGCAGCCCTCCGGGACAGTCCTACGAGCAGTACTTC
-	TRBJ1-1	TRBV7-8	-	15	CASSPDVKGDTEAFF	TGTGCCAGCAGCCCCGACGTAAAGGGGGACACTGAAGCTTTCTTT
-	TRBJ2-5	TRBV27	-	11	CASRKGKTQYF	TGTGCCAGCAGGAAAGGAAAGACCCAGTACTTC
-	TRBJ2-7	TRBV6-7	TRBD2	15	CASRLAGGVYDEQYF	TGTGCCAGCAGGCTAGCGGGAGGCGTGTATGACGAGCAGTACTTC
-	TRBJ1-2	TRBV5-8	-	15	CASSLVAGANYGYTF	TGTGCCAGCAGCTTGGTGGCAGGCGCTAACTATGGCTACACCTTC